The T cell receptor (beta chain) described here comes from a study of beta chain features in type 1 diabetes. Concerning this clone: The antigen is unknown.

Sorting of CD4+ naive, central memory, regulatory and stem cell-like memory cells was performed via CD45RO/CCR7/CD25/CD127/CD95/CD27. Expressed TCRB transcripts were sequenced because the entire RNA isolate underwent reverse transcription. An average approximately 4 million reads came from naive, central memory and regulatory T cell samples. Assay: immunoSEQ multiplex PCR; the TCRdb copy retains only in-frame clones and omits some. The sample includes around 40,000 clones, around 70% of them seen just once. The germline V and J ends were trimmed by 6 bases and 4 bases, with 13 bases remaining between them. This CDR3 has 14 residues. The V gene's germline CDR1 is MDHEN and CDR2 SYDVKM. Whole-study findings and limits: The question left open here concerned HLA type influencing TCRB rearrangement. Shortening of TCRB CDR3s, moderate but significant, appeared in all four CD4+ subsets of Type 1 diabetes patients. cDNA-based sequencing might over-represent cells highly expressing TCR.

The V and J genes are TRBV28 and TRBJ1-5; D is ambiguous. This receptor was obtained from a woman aged 18-35 years with type 1 diabetes. Sequencing was performed on Tregs from blood. The CDR3 region is CASRTPGGNQPQHF. DNA for the CDR3: TGTGCCAGCAGAACCCCCGGAGGGAATCAGCCCCAGCATTTT.